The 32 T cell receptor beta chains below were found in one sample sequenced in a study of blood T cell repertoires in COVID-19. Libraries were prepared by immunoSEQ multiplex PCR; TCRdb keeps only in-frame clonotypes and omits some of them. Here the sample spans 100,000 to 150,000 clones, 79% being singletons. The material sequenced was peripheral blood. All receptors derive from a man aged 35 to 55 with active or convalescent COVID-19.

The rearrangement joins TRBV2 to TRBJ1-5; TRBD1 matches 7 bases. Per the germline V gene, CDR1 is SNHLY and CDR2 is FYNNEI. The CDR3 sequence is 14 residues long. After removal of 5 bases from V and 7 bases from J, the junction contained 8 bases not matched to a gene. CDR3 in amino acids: CASSSQGIQQPQHF. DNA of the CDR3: TGTGCCAGCAGTTCACAGGGGATACAGCAGCCCCAGCATTTT.

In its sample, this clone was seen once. The CDR3 reads CASSIRDRNTEAFF. CDR3 in DNA: TGTGCCAGCTCGATCCGGGACAGGAACACTGAAGCTTTCTTT. The chain recombines TRBV18 with TRBJ1-1; 7 bases are shared with TRBD1. V dropped 6 bases and J dropped 1; count of bases not matched to a gene: 5. The CDR3 runs to 14 residues. Per germline, CDR1 KGHSH and CDR2 LQKENI. The full variable domain, its missing parts supplied by reference TRBV18 and TRBJ1-1, is NAGVMQNPRHLVRRRGQEARLRCSPMKGHSHVYWYRQLPEEGLKFMVYLQKENIIDESGMPKERFSAEFPKEGPSILRIQQVVRGDSAAYFCASSIRDRNTEAFFGQGTRLTVV.

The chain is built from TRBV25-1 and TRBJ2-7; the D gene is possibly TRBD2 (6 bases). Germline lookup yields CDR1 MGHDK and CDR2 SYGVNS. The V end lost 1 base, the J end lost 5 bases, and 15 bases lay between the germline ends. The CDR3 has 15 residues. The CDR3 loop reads CASSESQETRDEQYF. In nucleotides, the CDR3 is TGTGCCAGCAGTGAATCCCAGGAGACTAGAGACGAGCAGTACTTC.

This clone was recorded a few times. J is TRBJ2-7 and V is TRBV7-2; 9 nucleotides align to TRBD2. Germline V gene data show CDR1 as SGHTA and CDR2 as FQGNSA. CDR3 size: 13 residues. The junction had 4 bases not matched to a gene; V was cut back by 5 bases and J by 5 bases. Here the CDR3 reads CASSPGTSNEQYF. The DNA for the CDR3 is TGTGCCAGCAGCCCCGGGACTAGCAACGAGCAGTACTTC.

The CDR3 spells CATSGSRWGEDEQFF. The CDR3 coding sequence is TGTGCCACCAGTGGATCCCGGTGGGGAGAGGATGAGCAGTTCTTC. V gene TRBV24-1 combines with J gene TRBJ2-1, with D tentatively TRBD2 (5 bases). Trimming cost V 5 bases and J 8 bases, with 18 bases left between them. The CDR3 loop spans 15 amino acids. CDR1 is KGHDR, CDR2 SFDVKD, per germline.

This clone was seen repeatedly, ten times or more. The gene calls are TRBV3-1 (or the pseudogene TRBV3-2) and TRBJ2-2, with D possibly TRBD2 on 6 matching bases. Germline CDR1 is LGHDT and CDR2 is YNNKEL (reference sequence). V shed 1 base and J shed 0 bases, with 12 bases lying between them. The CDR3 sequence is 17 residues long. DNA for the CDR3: TGTGCCAGCAGCCAAGGTCTGGGGGGAGCGAACACCGGGGAGCTGTTTTTT. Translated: CASSQGLGGANTGELFF.

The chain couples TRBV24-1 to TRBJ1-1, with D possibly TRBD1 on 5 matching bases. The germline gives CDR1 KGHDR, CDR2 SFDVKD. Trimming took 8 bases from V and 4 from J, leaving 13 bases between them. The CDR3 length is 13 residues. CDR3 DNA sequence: TGTGCCACCACAGGGTCCGTGGGCACTGAAGCTTTCTTT. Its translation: CATTGSVGTEAFF.

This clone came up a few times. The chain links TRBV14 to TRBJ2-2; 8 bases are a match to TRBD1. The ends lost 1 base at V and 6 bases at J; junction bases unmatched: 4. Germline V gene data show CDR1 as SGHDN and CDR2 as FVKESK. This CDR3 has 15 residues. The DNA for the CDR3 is TGTGCCAGCAGCCAAGCACAGGGGGGTGCCGGGGAGCTGTTTTTT. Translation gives CASSQAQGGAGELFF.

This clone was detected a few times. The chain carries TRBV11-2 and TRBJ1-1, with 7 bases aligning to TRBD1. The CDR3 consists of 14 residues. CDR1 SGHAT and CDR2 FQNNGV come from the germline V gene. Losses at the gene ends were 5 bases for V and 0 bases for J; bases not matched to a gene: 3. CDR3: CASSRGTVNTEAFF. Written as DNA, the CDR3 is TGTGCCAGCAGCCGCGGGACAGTGAACACTGAAGCTTTCTTT.

The CDR3 is CASSQGAFTEAFF. The CDR3 bases are TGTGCCAGCTCACAGGGGGCCTTCACTGAAGCTTTCTTT. The J gene is TRBJ1-1, the V gene TRBV18, with 7 bases that match TRBD1. J lost 4 bases, V lost 4 bases, and 3 bases had no gene match. CDR1 is KGHSH, CDR2 LQKENI, per germline. The CDR3 extends over 13 amino acids.

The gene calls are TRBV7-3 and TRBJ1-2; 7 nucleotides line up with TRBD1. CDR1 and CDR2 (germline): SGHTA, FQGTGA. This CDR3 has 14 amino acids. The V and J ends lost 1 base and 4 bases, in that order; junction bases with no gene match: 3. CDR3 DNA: TGTGCCAGCAGCTTAAATGACAGGGCCTATGGCTACACCTTC. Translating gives CASSLNDRAYGYTF.

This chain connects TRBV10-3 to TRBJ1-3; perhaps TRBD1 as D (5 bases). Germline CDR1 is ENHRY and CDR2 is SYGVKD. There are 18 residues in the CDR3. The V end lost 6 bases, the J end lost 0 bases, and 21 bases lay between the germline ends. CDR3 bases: TGTGCCATCAGGGTTAACAGACAGCTTTCGAGCTCTGGAAACACCATATATTTT. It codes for CAIRVNRQLSSSGNTIYF.

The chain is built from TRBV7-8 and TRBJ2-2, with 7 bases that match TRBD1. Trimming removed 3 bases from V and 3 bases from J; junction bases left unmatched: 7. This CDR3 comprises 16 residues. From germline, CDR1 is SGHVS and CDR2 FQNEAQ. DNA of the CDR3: TGTGCCAGCAGCTTCGTCAGTCAGGGGGACACCGGGGAGCTGTTTTTT. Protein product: CASSFVSQGDTGELFF.

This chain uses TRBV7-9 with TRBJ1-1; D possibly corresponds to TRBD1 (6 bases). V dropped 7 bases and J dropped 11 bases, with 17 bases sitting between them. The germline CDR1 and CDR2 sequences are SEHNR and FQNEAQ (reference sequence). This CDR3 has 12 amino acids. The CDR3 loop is CASTVRGGWAFF. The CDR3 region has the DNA TGTGCCAGCACCGTTAGGGGGGGCTGGGCTTTCTTT.

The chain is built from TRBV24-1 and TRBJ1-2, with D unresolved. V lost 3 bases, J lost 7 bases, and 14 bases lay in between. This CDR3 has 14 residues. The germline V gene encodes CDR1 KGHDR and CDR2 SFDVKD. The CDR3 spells CATSDPPSERGYTF. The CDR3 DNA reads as TGTGCCACCAGTGATCCTCCGTCTGAGCGTGGCTACACCTTC.

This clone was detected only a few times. The CDR3 sequence: CASSPSEETQYF. The CDR3 DNA is TGTGCCAGCAGCCCTAGCGAGGAGACCCAGTACTTC. The J gene is TRBJ2-5, the V gene TRBV3-1 (or the pseudogene TRBV3-2); tentatively, D is TRBD2 (6 bases). Germline values: CDR1 LGHDT, CDR2 YNNKEL (reference sequence). The CDR3 is 12 residues long. V lost 4 bases and J 5 bases, leaving 8 bases between the germline ends.

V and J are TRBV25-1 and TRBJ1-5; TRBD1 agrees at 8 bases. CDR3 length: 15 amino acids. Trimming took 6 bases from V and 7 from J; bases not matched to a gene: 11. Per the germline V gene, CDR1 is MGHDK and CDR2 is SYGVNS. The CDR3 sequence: CASRPPGGAGQPQHF. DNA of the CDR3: TGTGCCAGCAGACCCCCAGGGGGCGCAGGGCAGCCCCAGCATTTT.

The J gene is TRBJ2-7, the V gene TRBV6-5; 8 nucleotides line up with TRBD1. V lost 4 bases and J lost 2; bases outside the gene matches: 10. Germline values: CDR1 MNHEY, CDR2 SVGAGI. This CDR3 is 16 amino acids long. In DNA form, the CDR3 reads TGTGCCAGCAGTTTTTCACGGACAGGGCGTACCTACGAGCAGTACTTC. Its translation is CASSFSRTGRTYEQYF.

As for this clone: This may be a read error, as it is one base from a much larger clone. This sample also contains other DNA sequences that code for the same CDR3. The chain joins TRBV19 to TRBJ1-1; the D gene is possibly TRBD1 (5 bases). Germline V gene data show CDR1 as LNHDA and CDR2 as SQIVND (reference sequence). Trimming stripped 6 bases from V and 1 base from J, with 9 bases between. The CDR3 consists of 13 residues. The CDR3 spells CASSMGGNTEAFF. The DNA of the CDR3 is TGTGCCAGTAGCATGGGGGGGAACACTGAAGCTTTCTTT.

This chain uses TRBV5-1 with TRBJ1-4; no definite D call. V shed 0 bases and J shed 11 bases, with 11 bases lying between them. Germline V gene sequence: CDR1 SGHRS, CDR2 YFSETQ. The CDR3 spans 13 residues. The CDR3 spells CASSLEASAKLFF. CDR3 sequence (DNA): TGCGCCAGCAGCTTGGAGGCCAGCGCTAAACTGTTTTTT.

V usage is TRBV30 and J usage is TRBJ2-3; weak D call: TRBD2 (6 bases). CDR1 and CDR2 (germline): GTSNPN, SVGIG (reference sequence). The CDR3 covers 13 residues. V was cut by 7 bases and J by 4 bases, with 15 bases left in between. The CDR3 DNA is TGTGCCTTGATCCCCGGCGGGGCAGATACGCAGTATTTT. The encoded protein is CALIPGGADTQYF.

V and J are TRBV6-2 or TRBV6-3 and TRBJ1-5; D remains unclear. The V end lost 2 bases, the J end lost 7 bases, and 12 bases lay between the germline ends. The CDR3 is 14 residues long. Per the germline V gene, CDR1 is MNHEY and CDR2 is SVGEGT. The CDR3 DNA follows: TGTGCCAGCAGTTACGGTGGCCACCGACAGCCCCAGCATTTT. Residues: CASSYGGHRQPQHF.

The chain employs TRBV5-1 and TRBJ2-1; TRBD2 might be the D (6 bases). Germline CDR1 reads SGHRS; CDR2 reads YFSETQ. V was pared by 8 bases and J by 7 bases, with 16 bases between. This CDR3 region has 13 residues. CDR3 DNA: TGCGCCAGTACCCGACTAGGGCTAAATGAGCAGTTCTTC. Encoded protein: CASTRLGLNEQFF. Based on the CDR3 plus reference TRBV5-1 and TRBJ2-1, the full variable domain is KAGVTQTPRYLIKTRGQQVTLSCSPISGHRSVSWYQQTPGQGLQFLFEYFSETQRNKGNFPGRFSGRQFSNSRSEMNVSTLELGDSALYLCASTRLGLNEQFFGPGTRLTVL.

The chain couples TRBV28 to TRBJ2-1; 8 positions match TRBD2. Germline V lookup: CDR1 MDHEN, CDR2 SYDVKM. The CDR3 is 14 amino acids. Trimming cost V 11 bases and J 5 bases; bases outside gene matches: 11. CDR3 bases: TGTGCCGGAATGAATATAGCGGGGAACAATGAGCAGTTCTTC. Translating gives CAGMNIAGNNEQFF. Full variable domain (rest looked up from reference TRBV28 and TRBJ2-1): DVKVTQSSRYLVKRTGEKVFLECVQDMDHENMFWYRQDPGLGLRLIYFSYDVKMKEKGDIPEGYSVSREKKERFSLILESASTNQTSMYLCAGMNIAGNNEQFFGPGTRLTVL.

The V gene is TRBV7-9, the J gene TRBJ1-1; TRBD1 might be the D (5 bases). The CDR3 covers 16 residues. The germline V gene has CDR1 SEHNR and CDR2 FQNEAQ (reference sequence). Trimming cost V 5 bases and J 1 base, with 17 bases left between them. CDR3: CASSHLGPTSNTEAFF. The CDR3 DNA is TGTGCCAGCAGCCACCTGGGGCCTACGTCGAACACTGAAGCTTTCTTT.

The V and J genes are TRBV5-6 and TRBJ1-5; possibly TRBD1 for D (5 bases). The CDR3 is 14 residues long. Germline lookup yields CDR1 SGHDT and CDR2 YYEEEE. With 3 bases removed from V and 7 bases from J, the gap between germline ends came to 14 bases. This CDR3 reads CASSYRGVSQPQHF. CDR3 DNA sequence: TGTGCCAGCAGCTACCGGGGGGTGAGCCAGCCCCAGCATTTT.

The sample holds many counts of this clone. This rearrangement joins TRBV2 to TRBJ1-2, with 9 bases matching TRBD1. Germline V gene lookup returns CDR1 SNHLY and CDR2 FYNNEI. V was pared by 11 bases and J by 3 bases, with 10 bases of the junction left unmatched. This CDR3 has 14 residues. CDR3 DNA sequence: TGTGCCCGCCTGGGACAGGGAGTCGACTATGGCTACACCTTC. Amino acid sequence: CARLGQGVDYGYTF.

The CDR3 region has the DNA TGTGCCAGCAGCCAAGAGATGTTAGCGGGCTCCAGAGAGCAGTACTTC. It translates to CASSQEMLAGSREQYF. J is TRBJ2-7 and V is TRBV3-1 (or the pseudogene TRBV3-2), with 7 positions matching TRBD2. This CDR3 has 16 amino acids. CDR1 and CDR2 from the germline V gene are LGHDT and YNNKEL (reference sequence). With V trimmed by 0 bases and J by 7 bases, 12 bases remained unmatched.

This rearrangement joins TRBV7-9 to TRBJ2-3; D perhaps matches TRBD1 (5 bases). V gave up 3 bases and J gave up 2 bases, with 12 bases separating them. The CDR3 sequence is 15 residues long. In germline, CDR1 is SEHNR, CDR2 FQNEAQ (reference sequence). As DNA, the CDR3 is TGTGCCAGCAGCTTTAGGACACCCTACACAGATACGCAGTATTTT. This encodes CASSFRTPYTDTQYF. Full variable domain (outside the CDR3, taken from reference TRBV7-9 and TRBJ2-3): DTGVSQNPRHKITKRGQNVTFRCDPISEHNRLYWYRQTLGQGPEFLTYFQNEAQLEKSRLLSDRFSAERPKGSFSTLEIQRTEQGDSAMYLCASSFRTPYTDTQYFGPGTRLTVL.

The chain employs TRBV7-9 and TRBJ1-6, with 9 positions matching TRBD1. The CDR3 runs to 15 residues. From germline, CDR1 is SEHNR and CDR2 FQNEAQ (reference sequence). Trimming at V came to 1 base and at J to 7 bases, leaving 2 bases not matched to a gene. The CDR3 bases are TGTGCCAGCAGCTTAGGACAGGGGGTAAATTCACCCCTCCACTTT. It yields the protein CASSLGQGVNSPLHF.

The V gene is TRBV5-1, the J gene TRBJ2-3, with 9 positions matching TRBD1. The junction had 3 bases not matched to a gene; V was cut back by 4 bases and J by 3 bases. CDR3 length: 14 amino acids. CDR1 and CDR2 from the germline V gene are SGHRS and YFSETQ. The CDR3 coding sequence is TGCGCCAGCAGCACCGGACAGGGGACAGATACGCAGTATTTT. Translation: CASSTGQGTDTQYF.

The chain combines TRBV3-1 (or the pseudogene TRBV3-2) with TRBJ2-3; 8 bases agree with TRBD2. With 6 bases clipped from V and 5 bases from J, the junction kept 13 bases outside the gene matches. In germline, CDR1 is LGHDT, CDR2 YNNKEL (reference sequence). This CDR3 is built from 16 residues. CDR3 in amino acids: CASSHPSGSAGDTQYF. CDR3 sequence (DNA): TGTGCCAGCAGTCATCCTAGCGGGTCAGCAGGAGATACGCAGTATTTT.